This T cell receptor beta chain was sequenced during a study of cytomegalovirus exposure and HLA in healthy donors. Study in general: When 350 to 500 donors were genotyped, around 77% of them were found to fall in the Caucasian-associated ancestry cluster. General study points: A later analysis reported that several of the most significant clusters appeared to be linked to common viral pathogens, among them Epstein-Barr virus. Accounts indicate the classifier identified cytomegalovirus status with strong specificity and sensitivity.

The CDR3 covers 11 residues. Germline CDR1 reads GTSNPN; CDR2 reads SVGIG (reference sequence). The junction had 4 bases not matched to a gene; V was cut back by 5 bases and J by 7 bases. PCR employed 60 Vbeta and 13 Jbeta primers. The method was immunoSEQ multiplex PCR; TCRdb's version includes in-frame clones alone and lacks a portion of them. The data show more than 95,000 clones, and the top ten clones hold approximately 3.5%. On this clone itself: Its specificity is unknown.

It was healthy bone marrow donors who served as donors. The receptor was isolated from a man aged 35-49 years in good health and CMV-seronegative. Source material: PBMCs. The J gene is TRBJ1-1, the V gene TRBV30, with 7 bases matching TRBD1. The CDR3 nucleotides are TGTGCCTGGGACAGGGCTGGTGAAGCTTTCTTT. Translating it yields CAWDRAGEAFF.